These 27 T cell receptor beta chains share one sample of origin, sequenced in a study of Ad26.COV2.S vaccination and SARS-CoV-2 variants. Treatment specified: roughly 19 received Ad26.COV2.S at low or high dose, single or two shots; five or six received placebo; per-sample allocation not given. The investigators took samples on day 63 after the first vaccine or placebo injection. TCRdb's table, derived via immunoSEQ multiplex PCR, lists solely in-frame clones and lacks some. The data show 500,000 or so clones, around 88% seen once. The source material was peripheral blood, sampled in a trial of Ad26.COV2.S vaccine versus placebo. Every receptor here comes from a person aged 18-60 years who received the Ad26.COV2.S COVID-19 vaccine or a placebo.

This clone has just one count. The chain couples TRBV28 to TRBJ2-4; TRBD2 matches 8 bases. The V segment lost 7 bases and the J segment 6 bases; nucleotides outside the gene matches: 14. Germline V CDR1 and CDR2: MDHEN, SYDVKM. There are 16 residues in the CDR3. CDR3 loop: CASTPQEREKGNIQYF. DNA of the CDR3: TGTGCCAGCACCCCTCAGGAGCGGGAGAAGGGAAACATTCAGTACTTC.

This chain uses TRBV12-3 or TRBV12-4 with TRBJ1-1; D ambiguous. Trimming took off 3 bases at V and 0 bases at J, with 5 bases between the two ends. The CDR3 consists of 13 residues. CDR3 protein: CASSLMMNTEAFF. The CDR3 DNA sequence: TGTGCCAGCAGTTTGATGATGAACACTGAAGCTTTCTTT.

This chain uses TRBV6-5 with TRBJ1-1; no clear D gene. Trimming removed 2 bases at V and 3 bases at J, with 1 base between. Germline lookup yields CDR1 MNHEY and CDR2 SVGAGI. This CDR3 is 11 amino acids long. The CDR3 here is CASSYHTEAFF. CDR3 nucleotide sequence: TGTGCCAGCAGTTACCACACTGAAGCTTTCTTT.

CDR3 in DNA: TGTGCCAGCAGTCCTAGACGGACGGATGGTACACCCCTCCACTTT. Translating gives CASSPRRTDGTPLHF. The chain combines TRBV27 with TRBJ1-6, with D hard to call. The CDR3 is 15 amino acids. Germline values: CDR1 MNHEY, CDR2 SMNVEV (reference sequence). V lost 5 bases, J lost 11 bases, and 19 bases lay in between.

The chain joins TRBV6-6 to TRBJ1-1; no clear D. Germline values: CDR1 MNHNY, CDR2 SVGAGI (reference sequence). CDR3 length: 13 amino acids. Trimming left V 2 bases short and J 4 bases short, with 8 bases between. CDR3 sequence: CASSYAASTEAFF. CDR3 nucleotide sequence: TGTGCCAGCAGTTACGCAGCTTCCACTGAAGCTTTCTTT.

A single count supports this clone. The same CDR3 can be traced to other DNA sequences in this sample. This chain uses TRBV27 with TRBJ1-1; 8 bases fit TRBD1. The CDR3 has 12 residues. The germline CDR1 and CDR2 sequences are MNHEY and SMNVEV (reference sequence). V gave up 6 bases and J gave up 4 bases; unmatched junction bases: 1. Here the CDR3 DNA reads TGTGCCAGCAGAACAGGGGGCACTGAAGCTTTCTTT. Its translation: CASRTGGTEAFF.

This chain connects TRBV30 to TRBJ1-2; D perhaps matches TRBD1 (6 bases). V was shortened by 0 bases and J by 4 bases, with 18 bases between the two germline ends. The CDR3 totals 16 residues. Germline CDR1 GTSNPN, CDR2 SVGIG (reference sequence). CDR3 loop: CAWSVPGHDLSYGYTF. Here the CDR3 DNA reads TGTGCCTGGAGTGTTCCGGGACACGACCTTTCCTATGGCTACACCTTC.

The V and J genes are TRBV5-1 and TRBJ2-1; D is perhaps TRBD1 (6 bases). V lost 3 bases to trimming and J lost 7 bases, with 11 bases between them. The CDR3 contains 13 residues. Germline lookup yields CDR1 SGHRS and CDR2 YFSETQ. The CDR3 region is CASSSRTANEQFF. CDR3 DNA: TGCGCCAGCAGCTCCCGGACAGCAAATGAGCAGTTCTTC.

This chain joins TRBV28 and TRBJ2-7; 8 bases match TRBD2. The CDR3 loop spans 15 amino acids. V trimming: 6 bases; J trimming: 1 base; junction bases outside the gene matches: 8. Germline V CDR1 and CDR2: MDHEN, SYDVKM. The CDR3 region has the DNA TGTGCCAGCAGCCAAACCGGGACTAGTTCCTACGAGCAGTACTTC. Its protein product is CASSQTGTSSYEQYF.

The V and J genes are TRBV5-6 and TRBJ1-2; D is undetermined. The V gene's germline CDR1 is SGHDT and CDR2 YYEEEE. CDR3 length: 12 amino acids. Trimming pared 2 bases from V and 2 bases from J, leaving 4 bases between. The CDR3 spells CASSFSNYGYTF. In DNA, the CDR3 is TGTGCCAGCAGCTTCTCAAACTATGGCTACACCTTC.

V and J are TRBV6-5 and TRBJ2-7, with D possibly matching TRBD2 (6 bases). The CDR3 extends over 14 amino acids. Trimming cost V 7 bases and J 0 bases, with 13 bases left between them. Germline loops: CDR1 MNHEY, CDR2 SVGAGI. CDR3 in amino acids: CASTREYSSYEQYF. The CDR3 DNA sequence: TGTGCCAGCACACGGGAGTACAGCTCCTACGAGCAGTACTTC.

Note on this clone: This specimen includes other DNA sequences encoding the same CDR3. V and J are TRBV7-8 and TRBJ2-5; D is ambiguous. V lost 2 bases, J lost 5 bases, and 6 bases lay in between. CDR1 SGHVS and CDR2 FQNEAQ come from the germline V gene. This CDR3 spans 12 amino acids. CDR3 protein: CASSLSGETQYF. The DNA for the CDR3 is TGTGCCAGCAGCTTATCCGGGGAGACCCAGTACTTC.

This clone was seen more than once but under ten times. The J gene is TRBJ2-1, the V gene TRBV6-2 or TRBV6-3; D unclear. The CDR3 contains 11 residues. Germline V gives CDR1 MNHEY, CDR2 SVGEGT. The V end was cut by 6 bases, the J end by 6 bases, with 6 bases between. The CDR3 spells CASSQINEQFF. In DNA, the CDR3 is TGTGCCAGCAGCCAGATCAATGAGCAGTTCTTC.

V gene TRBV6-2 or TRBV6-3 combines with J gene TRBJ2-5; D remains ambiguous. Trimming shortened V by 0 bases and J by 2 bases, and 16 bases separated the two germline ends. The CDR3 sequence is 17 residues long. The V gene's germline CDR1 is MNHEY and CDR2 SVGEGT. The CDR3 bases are TGTGCCAGCAGTTACTCGATCCGAGACCCCCTTCAAGAGACCCAGTACTTC. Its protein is CASSYSIRDPLQETQYF.

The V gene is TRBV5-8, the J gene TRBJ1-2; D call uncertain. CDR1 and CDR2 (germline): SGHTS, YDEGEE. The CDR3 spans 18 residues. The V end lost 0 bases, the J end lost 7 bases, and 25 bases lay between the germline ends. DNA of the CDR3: TGTGCCAGCAGCTTGGCCCGCAGGTTGGCCTTGAGGAAGGGTGGCTACACCTTC. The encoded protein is CASSLARRLALRKGGYTF.

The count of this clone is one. The CDR3 spells CASSYPVAPSTDTQYF. CDR3 sequence (DNA): TGTGCCAGCAGTTACCCGGTAGCACCTAGCACAGATACGCAGTATTTT. This sequence joins TRBV6-2 or TRBV6-3 and TRBJ2-3; D is undetermined. The ends were cut back, 2 bases at V and 0 bases at J, with 12 bases in the middle. This CDR3 spans 16 amino acids. Germline V lookup: CDR1 MNHEY, CDR2 SVGEGT.

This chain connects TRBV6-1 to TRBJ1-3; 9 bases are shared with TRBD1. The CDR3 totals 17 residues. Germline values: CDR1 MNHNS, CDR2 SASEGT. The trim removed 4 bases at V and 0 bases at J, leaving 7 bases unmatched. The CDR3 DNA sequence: TGTGCCAGCAGTGCGTTGGGACAGGGTGACTCTGGAAACACCATATATTTT. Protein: CASSALGQGDSGNTIYF.

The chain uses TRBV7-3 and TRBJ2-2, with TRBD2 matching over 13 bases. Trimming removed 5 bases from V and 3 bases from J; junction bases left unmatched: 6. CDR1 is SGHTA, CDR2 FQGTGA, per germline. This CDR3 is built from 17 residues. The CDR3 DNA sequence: TGTGCCAGCAGCCCTGCGGGACTAGCGGGGCACACCGGGGAGCTGTTTTTT. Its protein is CASSPAGLAGHTGELFF.

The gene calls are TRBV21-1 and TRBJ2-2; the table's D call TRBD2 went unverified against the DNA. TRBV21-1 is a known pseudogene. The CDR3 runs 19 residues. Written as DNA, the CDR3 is TGTGCCAGCAGCAACCGAAAGACTAGCGGGAGGGCCTCGAGCGGGGAGCTGTTTTTT. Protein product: CASSNRKTSGRASSGELFF.

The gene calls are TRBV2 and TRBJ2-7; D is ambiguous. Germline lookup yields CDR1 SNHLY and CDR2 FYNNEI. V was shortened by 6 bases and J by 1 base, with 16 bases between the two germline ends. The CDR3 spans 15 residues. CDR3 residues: CASSPRGVLSYEQYF. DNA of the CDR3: TGTGCCAGCAGCCCTAGAGGAGTGTTGTCCTACGAGCAGTACTTC. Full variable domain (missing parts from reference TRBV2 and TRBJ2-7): EPEVTQTPSHQVTQMGQEVILRCVPISNHLYFYWYRQILGQKVEFLVSFYNNEISEKSEIFDDQFSVERPDGSNFTLKIRSTKLEDSAMYFCASSPRGVLSYEQYFGPGTRLTVT.

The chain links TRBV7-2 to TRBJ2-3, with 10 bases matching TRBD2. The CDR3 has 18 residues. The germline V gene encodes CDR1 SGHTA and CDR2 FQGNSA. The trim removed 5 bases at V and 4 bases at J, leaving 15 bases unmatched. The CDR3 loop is CASSPGLAGEVGPDTQYF. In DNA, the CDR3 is TGTGCCAGCAGCCCAGGCCTAGCGGGGGAGGTGGGCCCAGATACGCAGTATTTT. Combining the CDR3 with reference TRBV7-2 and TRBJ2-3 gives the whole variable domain GAGVSQSPSNKVTEKGKDVELRCDPISGHTALYWYRQSLGQGLEFLIYFQGNSAPDKSGLPSDRFSAERTGGSVSTLTIQRTQQEDSAVYLCASSPGLAGEVGPDTQYFGPGTRLTVL.

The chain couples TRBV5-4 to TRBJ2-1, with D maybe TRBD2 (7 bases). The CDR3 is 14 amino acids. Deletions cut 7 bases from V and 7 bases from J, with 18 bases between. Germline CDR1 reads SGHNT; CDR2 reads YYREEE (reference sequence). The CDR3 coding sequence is TGTGCCAGCCATGGGGGGGGCGTGCGGAATGAGCAGTTCTTC. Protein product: CASHGGGVRNEQFF.

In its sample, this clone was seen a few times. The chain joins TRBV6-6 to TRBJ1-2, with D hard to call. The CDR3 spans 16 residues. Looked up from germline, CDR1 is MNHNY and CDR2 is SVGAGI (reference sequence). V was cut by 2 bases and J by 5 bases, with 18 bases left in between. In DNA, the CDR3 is TGTGCCAGCAGTTACCCCTTAGAGTCCCCCGTTTATGGCTACACCTTC. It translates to CASSYPLESPVYGYTF.

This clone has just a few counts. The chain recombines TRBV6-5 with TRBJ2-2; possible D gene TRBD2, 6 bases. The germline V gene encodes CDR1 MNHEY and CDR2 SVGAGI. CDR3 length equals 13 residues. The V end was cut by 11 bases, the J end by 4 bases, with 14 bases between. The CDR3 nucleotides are TGTGCCGCCGAGACTAGGAGCACCGGGGAGCTGTTTTTT. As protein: CAAETRSTGELFF.

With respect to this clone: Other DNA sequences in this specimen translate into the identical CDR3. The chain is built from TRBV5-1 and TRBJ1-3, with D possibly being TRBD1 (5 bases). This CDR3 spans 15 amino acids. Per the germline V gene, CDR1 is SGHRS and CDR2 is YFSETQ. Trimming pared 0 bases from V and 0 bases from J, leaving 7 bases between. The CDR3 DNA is TGCGCCAGCAGCTTGGGGGGGAGCTCTGGAAACACCATATATTTT. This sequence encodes CASSLGGSSGNTIYF.

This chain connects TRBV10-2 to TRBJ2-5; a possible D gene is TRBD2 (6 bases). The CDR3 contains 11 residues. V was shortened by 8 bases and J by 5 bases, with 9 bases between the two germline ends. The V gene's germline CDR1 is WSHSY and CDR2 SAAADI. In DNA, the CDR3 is TGCGCCAGCGGGGGGAGTGAGACCCAGTACTTC. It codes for CASGGSETQYF.

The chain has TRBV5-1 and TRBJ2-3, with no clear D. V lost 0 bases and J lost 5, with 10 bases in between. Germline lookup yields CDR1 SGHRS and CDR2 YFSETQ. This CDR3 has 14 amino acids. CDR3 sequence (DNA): TGCGCCAGCAGCTTGGTGGCCGGCGGAGATACGCAGTATTTT. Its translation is CASSLVAGGDTQYF.